These 5 T cell receptor beta chains were sequenced from one sample in a study of early T cells in non-severe SARS-CoV-2 infection. TCRdb re-analysed the 5' RACE reads in MiXCR, keeping a single row per CDR3 protein. Of 55,000 to 65,000 distinct CDR3 sequences listed, more than 13% are singletons. Sequences were derived from whole blood, sampled at baseline. Every receptor here comes from an adult who was a healthcare worker with PCR-confirmed SARS-CoV-2 infection or an uninfected control (not recorded which).

V usage is TRBV5-1 and J usage is TRBJ2-1, with D tentatively TRBD1 or TRBD2 (5 bases each). Germline-derived CDR1 and CDR2 are SGHRS and YFSETQ. CDR3 length: 14 residues. V lost 3 bases and J lost 4, with 11 bases in between. Here the CDR3 DNA reads TGCGCCAGCAGCTCTCCGTGGGGGTACAATGAGCAGTTCTTC. The encoded protein is CASSSPWGYNEQFF. The full variable domain, with the rest looked up from reference TRBV5-1 and TRBJ2-1, is KAGVTQTPRYLIKTRGQQVTLSCSPISGHRSVSWYQQTPGQGLQFLFEYFSETQRNKGNFPGRFSGRQFSNSRSEMNVSTLELGDSALYLCASSSPWGYNEQFFGPGTRLTVL.

This chain uses TRBV25-1 with TRBJ2-5, with TRBD1 as a possible D gene (6 bases). Trimming took 7 bases from V and 5 from J, leaving 17 bases between them. The CDR3 extends over 14 amino acids. Germline V gene data show CDR1 as MGHDK and CDR2 as SYGVNS. In DNA, the CDR3 is TGTGCCAGCACAAGACAGGATCTTGGGGAGACCCAGTACTTC. Translation gives CASTRQDLGETQYF.

This clonotype was observed at least ten times. The chain is built from TRBV5-5 and TRBJ1-6; D possibly corresponds to TRBD1 (6 bases). The CDR3 is made up of 15 amino acids. In germline, CDR1 is SGHKS, CDR2 YYEKEE (reference sequence). Trimming removed 2 bases at V and 10 bases at J, with 16 bases between. The DNA of the CDR3 is TGTGCCAGCAGCTTCGCGGACAGAACCACCTCACCCCTCCACTTT. This translates into CASSFADRTTSPLHF.

This clonotype was seen a handful of times. The chain is built from TRBV18 and TRBJ1-1; D gene uncertain. The CDR3 loop spans 14 amino acids. V was clipped by 2 bases and J by 5 bases, with 12 bases between them. In germline, CDR1 is KGHSH, CDR2 LQKENI. CDR3 DNA sequence: TGTGCCAGCTCACCAAGCCTCACAGAAACTGAAGCTTTCTTT. Translated: CASSPSLTETEAFF.

This clonotype appeared a few times. The rearrangement joins TRBV7-9 to TRBJ2-5; TRBD2 is a possible D gene (6 bases). Looked up from germline, CDR1 is SEHNR and CDR2 is FQNEAQ (reference sequence). The V end lost 5 bases, the J end lost 4 bases, and 23 bases lay between the germline ends. The CDR3 runs 17 residues. CDR3 region: CASSPGHRIGGGETQYF. CDR3 sequence (DNA): TGTGCCAGCAGCCCAGGGCATCGAATCGGGGGAGGAGAGACCCAGTACTTC. The full variable domain, its missing parts supplied by reference TRBV7-9 and TRBJ2-5, is DTGVSQNPRHKITKRGQNVTFRCDPISEHNRLYWYRQTLGQGPEFLTYFQNEAQLEKSRLLSDRFSAERPKGSFSTLEIQRTEQGDSAMYLCASSPGHRIGGGETQYFGPGTRLLVL.